The sequence of this T cell receptor beta chain was determined in a study of cytomegalovirus exposure and HLA in healthy donors. CDR1 and CDR2 (germline): SGHTS, YDEGEE. Trimming cost V 2 bases and J 3 bases; bases outside gene matches: 12. CDR3 length equals 17 residues. About this clone: The target antigen is unknown.

60 Vbeta and 13 Jbeta primers were used in PCR. The assay was immunoSEQ multiplex PCR, and TCRdb's table has in-frame clones only and misses some. The sample has about 120,000 clones, about 73% seen once; the top ten hold 2.5% to 3.5%. Study-level results: Reports indicated that the classifier achieved high specificity and sensitivity in diagnosing cytomegalovirus status.

The rearrangement links TRBV5-8 to TRBJ2-7; 9 bases align to TRBD1. The clonotype originates from a woman between 25 and 40 years old in good health and CMV-seropositive. The source material was PBMCs. The CDR3 is CASSLSSGTGKHYEQYF. CDR3 DNA sequence: TGTGCCAGCAGCTTATCCTCCGGGACAGGGAAACACTACGAGCAGTACTTC.